Below, one TCR beta chain is given with its context. No antigen is known for it. The data were obtained in a study of OX40 agonist ivuxolimab in advanced cancers. Background on the study: Three patients, one with hepatocellular carcinoma and two with cutaneous melanoma, responded partially. General study points: At 0.1 to 3.0 mg/kg, CD4+ and CD8+ blood T cells expanded clonally by week 6.

Repertoires were generated with immunoSEQ multiplex PCR, while TCRdb's copy carries only in-frame clones and drops some. The table lists about 82,000 clones, 75% to 90% of them singletons. CDR1 LGHNA and CDR2 YSLEER come from the germline V gene. The CDR3 has 16 amino acids. V lost 0 bases, J lost 2 bases, and 11 bases lay in between. Sequenced here: CD4+ or CD8+ T cells sorted from blood, sampled in a trial of the OX40 agonist ivuxolimab. J is TRBJ1-3 and V is TRBV4-3; D perhaps matches TRBD1 (6 bases). This sequence was found in an adult with an advanced solid tumor such as melanoma, head and neck, liver or kidney cancer. The CDR3 nucleotides are TGCGCCAGCAGCCAAGATCCCAGGGGCCCTGGAAACACCATATATTTT. It encodes CASSQDPRGPGNTIYF.